This is a list of T cell receptor beta chains from one sample in a study of T cell repertoires in cytomegalovirus infection. TCRdb ran MiXCR on the reads and lists one entry per CDR3 protein. The data hold 700,000 to 850,000 distinct CDR3 sequences, with over 25% observed a single time. No antigen has been identified for these receptors. The sequences come from cultured CD8+ T cells from PBMCs, collected from culture after CMV antigen stimulation. The receptors derive from a human donor in good health (CMV status not recorded). Some clones in this sample may be carry-over from other donors' samples. Each CDR3 is given with its conserved first and last residue. D genes are given only for firm matches. Size is stated for part of the rows, as once, few or many counts, or as a class when the clone is expanded.

TGTGCTAGCAGCTTCTGGCCCGGGACAGGGGCCGTCGGACAAGAGACCCAGTACTTC | CASSFWPGTGAVGQETQYF | NA | TRBJ2-5 | TRBD1 | TRBV7-7
TGTGCCAGCAGCTTATTTCAGGAATACTCTGGAAACACCATATATTTT | CASSLFQEYSGNTIYF | NA | TRBJ1-3 | NA | TRBV7-9
TGTGCCAGCAGTGAAGCGCAGCACATGAACACTGAAGCTTTCTTT | CASSEAQHMNTEAFF | many | TRBJ1-1 | NA | TRBV6-1
TGTGCCAGCAGTCCGCCAGGGGCAATGAACACTGAAGCTTTCTTT | CASSPPGAMNTEAFF | few | TRBJ1-1 | NA | TRBV6-5
TGTGCCAGCAGCTCAAGCCTGATGGGGAACACTGAAGCTTTCTTT | CASSSSLMGNTEAFF | few | TRBJ1-1 | NA | TRBV7-3
TGTGCCAGCAGCTTAATGGAGGGGGGCACCGGGGAGCTGTTTTTT | CASSLMEGGTGELFF | NA | TRBJ2-2 | NA | TRBV11-2
TGTGCCATCAGTGAGTCCGAGGACGTGGGCTATGGCTACACCTTC | CAISESEDVGYGYTF | NA | TRBJ1-2 | NA | TRBV10-3
TGTGCCAGCAGCTTAGGAGGGTGGACTGAAGCTTTCTTT | CASSLGGWTEAFF | many | TRBJ1-1 | NA | TRBV6-5
TGTGCCAGCAGCCCCCCTTTGGGCTGGGGTCGGACTGACACTGAAGCTTTCTTT | CASSPPLGWGRTDTEAFF | NA | TRBJ1-1 | NA | TRBV7-9
TGTGCCAGCAGCTTAAACGAGGAGGACGGGGAGCTGTTTTTT | CASSLNEEDGELFF | many | TRBJ2-2 | NA | TRBV7-6
TGTGCCAGCAGTTTCCGCCCCGGACAGGGCTGGTACAATGAGCAGTTCTTC | CASSFRPGQGWYNEQFF | few | TRBJ2-1 | TRBD1 | TRBV27
TGTGCCAGCAGCTTAGAGACAGGGCCAGATACGCAGTATTTT | CASSLETGPDTQYF | NA | TRBJ2-3 | TRBD1 | TRBV7-6
TGTGCCAGCAGTGAAACGGGACCTAAGAGGCAGCCCCAGCATTTT | CASSETGPKRQPQHF | few | TRBJ1-5 | NA | TRBV2
TGTGCCAGTAGTATAGGAAGGACAGAATCAGGCAATCAGCCCCAGCATTTT | CASSIGRTESGNQPQHF | NA | TRBJ1-5 | NA | TRBV19
TGTGCCAGTAGTTCTGAGGAGTACACTGAAGCTTTCTTT | CASSSEEYTEAFF | few | TRBJ1-1 | NA | TRBV19
TGTGCCAGCAGCTTAGCGGTGGGAACCGAGACCCAGTACTTC | CASSLAVGTETQYF | few | TRBJ2-5 | NA | TRBV7-9
TGTGCCAGTGGAATCGGGACAGGGGCGGCCGAGCAGTACTTC | CASGIGTGAAEQYF | few | TRBJ2-7 | TRBD1 | TRBV27
TGTGCCAGCTCACCTGTCGGCGGCAGTCCCTACGAGCAGTACTTC | CASSPVGGSPYEQYF | NA | TRBJ2-7 | NA | TRBV18
TGTGCCAGTAGTAAAGCGATTGAAGCTTTCTTT | CASSKAIEAFF | few | TRBJ1-1 | NA | TRBV19
TGTGCTAGCAGCTTAGCTCCCCACACCGGGGAGCTGTTTTTT | CASSLAPHTGELFF | few | TRBJ2-2 | NA | TRBV7-7
TGCAGCGTTGTTAGCGGGGGAGTGTACAATGAGCAGTTCTTC | CSVVSGGVYNEQFF | NA | TRBJ2-1 | TRBD2 | TRBV29-1
TGTGCCAGCAGTTACTCGTTTACGGGGGAAACCGGGGAGCTGTTTTTT | CASSYSFTGETGELFF | few | TRBJ2-2 | NA | TRBV6-5
TGTGCCAGCCATACCCCGGAGGACAACGCTGAAAAACTGTTTTTT | CASHTPEDNAEKLFF | few | TRBJ1-4 | NA | TRBV27
TGTGCCAGCAGTGAAGGGTTAGGGTACAATGAGCAGTTCTTC | CASSEGLGYNEQFF | NA | TRBJ2-1 | NA | TRBV6-1
TGTGCCAGTAGTATGTCGGGGGAATCTGAAGCTTTCTTT | CASSMSGESEAFF | many | TRBJ1-1 | NA | TRBV19
TGTGCCAGCAGTTACGGAGAAGCGGGTGGCACTGAAGCTTTCTTT | CASSYGEAGGTEAFF | few | TRBJ1-1 | NA | TRBV6-6
TGTGCCAGCAGCCCCAAACAGGGGGCCGCTTACGAGCAGTACTTC | CASSPKQGAAYEQYF | few | TRBJ2-7 | TRBD1 | TRBV7-6
TGTGCCACAGTCAAACAGGGGGAACTGTTTTTT | CATVKQGELFF | NA | TRBJ1-4 | TRBD1 | TRBV3-1
TGTGCCAGCAGCTTAACCCTTCTAGCGGGAGATACGCAGTATTTT | CASSLTLLAGDTQYF | many | TRBJ2-3 | TRBD2 | TRBV7-3
TGTGCCAGCAGCGTAGATCTAGCGGGGGGTACCTACAATGAGCAGTTCTTC | CASSVDLAGGTYNEQFF | once | TRBJ2-1 | TRBD2 | TRBV9
TGTGCCAGCAGCGTGGGACTAGCGGGGGTCTTCGGGGAGACCCAGTACTTC | CASSVGLAGVFGETQYF | many | TRBJ2-5 | TRBD2 | TRBV6-1
TGTGCCAGCAGGTTGGGACAGGGCTCCTACAATGAGCAGTTCTTC | CASRLGQGSYNEQFF | few | TRBJ2-1 | TRBD1 | TRBV7-2
TGTGCCAGCAGCTTAGATAGGACGCAAGAGACCCAGTACTTC | CASSLDRTQETQYF | many | TRBJ2-5 | NA | TRBV7-2
TGCGCCAGCATTTTACGGGACAGGGTTCTCGAGCAGTACTTC | CASILRDRVLEQYF | NA | TRBJ2-7 | TRBD1 | TRBV23-1
TGTGCCAGCAGCTTGCCCTACACTGAAGCTTTCTTT | CASSLPYTEAFF | NA | TRBJ1-1 | NA | TRBV5-6
TGTGCCAGCAGCTTCGCCCGGGGAATCGAGCAGTTCTTC | CASSFARGIEQFF | many | TRBJ2-1 | NA | TRBV7-9
TGTGCCAGCAGCCGCGCCAGGGGCGATGAGCAGTTCTTC | CASSRARGDEQFF | NA | TRBJ2-1 | NA | TRBV7-6
TGTGCCAGCAGTGAAATTCGGCAATATAATTCACCCCTCCACTTT | CASSEIRQYNSPLHF | few | TRBJ1-6 | NA | TRBV2
TGCAGTGCTAGGATGGTATATGGCTACACCTTC | CSARMVYGYTF | once | TRBJ1-2 | NA | TRBV20-1
TGTGCCAGCAGCTTACTACCGGGACAGGGGATCGACAATGAGCAGTTCTTC | CASSLLPGQGIDNEQFF | NA | TRBJ2-1 | TRBD1 | TRBV5-4
TGTGCCACCTCCAAGGAACTGAGCTCTGGAAACATCATATATTTT | CATSKELSSGNIIYF | NA | TRBJ1-3 | NA | TRBV6-8
TGTGCCAGTAGTCCAGGGTACCCCGGGGAGCTGTTTTTT | CASSPGYPGELFF | NA | TRBJ2-2 | NA | TRBV19
TGTGCCAGCAGCTTGAGGGTAAGGAACACTGAAGCTTTCTTT | CASSLRVRNTEAFF | few | TRBJ1-1 | NA | TRBV7-9
TGTGCCACCAGCAGCCTAGGGTCTCACACCGGGGAGCTGTTTTTT | CATSSLGSHTGELFF | NA | TRBJ2-2 | NA | TRBV15
TGTGCTAGTGCCGAACCCCAGGGAGTGAACACTGAAGCTTTCTTT | CASAEPQGVNTEAFF | NA | TRBJ1-1 | NA | TRBV12-5
TGTGCCAGCAGTTACTACCAGACGAACACTGAAGCTTTCTTT | CASSYYQTNTEAFF | NA | TRBJ1-1 | NA | TRBV6-8
TGCAGTGCTATTCGACAGGGAAGCTCCTACAATGAGCAGTTCTTC | CSAIRQGSSYNEQFF | once | TRBJ2-1 | TRBD1 | TRBV20-1
TGTGCCAGCAGCTCCAGTCGGGACATAAATGAAAAACTGTTTTTT | CASSSSRDINEKLFF | NA | TRBJ1-4 | NA | TRBV7-6
TGTGCCAGCTCTATCGGGACAGATACGCAGTATTTT | CASSIGTDTQYF | many | TRBJ2-3 | NA | TRBV7-2
TGTGCCAGCCAGCGCGACAGGGGAACTAATGAAAAACTGTTTTTT | CASQRDRGTNEKLFF | NA | TRBJ1-4 | TRBD1 | TRBV6-2/TRBV6-3
TGTGCCAGCAGCTTTACAGGGTCTGGGGCCAACGTCCTGACTTTC | CASSFTGSGANVLTF | many | TRBJ2-6 | NA | TRBV7-8
TGTGCCAGCAGCCCGACAGGGGATTTAGAGCAGTTCTTC | CASSPTGDLEQFF | few | TRBJ2-1 | TRBD1 | TRBV7-8
TGTGCCAGCGAGTCATCCTTCCGGGACTCAGGCACAGATACGCAGTATTTT | CASESSFRDSGTDTQYF | NA | TRBJ2-3 | NA | TRBV6-1
TGTGCCAGCAGCCAGGGGACAGGGGTTATCGGGGAGCTGTTTTTT | CASSQGTGVIGELFF | many | TRBJ2-2 | TRBD1 | TRBV7-6